This T cell receptor (beta chain) derives from a study of shared clonotypes between healthy human individuals. CDR1 SGHDT and CDR2 YYEEEE come from the germline V gene. The CDR3 length is 13 residues. V gave up 0 bases and J gave up 3 bases, with 6 bases separating them. Study-wide findings and caveats: Non-shared clonotypes were found to have lower generation probabilities than the clonotypes that were shared by all four of the sorted-subset donors.

Note on this clone: The antigen remains undetermined.

Each sample came from a Caucasian adult donor living in Nashville, Tennessee. Sequencing was performed with immunoSEQ multiplex PCR; in TCRdb, only in-frame clones are kept and a portion is missing. Counted here are about 380,000 clones, approximately 97% occurring once; the ten biggest clones make up about 0.32%. The receptor was derived from a man younger than 45 in good health. The sample taken for sequencing was memory CD8+ T cells sorted from blood. Stated subset: CD45RO+ cells pooled with CCR7-negative TemRA cells. J is TRBJ1-1 and V is TRBV5-6; possibly TRBD1 for D (5 bases). CDR3 amino acids: CASSLVGDTEAFF. DNA of the CDR3: TGTGCCAGCAGCTTGGTGGGGGACACTGAAGCTTTCTTT.